This entry lists 9 T cell receptor beta chains sequenced from one sample in a study of CD8+CD57+ T cells in acquired aplastic anemia. The authors sequenced patients whose flow cytometry had shown CD8+CD57+ cell expansion. TCR beta VDJ and CDR3 profiles were obtained from a genomic DNA template. TCRdb redid the calling of the reads with MiXCR, one entry per CDR3 protein. This table holds 200,000 to 300,000 distinct CDR3 sequences, approximately 80% found once. Sequenced: sorted CD4+, CD8+, or CD8+CD57+ T cells (not recorded which) from PBMCs. Receptors originate from a human donor with aplastic anemia.

The V call is TRBV11-3, the J call TRBJ1-5, with D possibly matching TRBD1 (6 bases). Germline-derived CDR1 and CDR2 are SGHNT and YENEEA. This CDR3 has 13 residues. Trimming removed 5 bases at V and 6 bases at J, with 11 bases between. This CDR3 reads CASSVDRFQPQHF. CDR3 bases: TGTGCCAGCAGCGTCGACAGGTTTCAGCCCCAGCATTTT.

J is TRBJ2-7 and V is TRBV2; D is perhaps TRBD2 (6 bases). Germline V gene lookup returns CDR1 SNHLY and CDR2 FYNNEI. Between the trimmed V and J ends, which lost 5 bases and 7 bases, there was a span of 18 bases. The CDR3 length is 14 residues. Written as DNA, the CDR3 is TGTGCCAGCAGTTACGGGGGACTCCACAATGAGCAGTACTTC. Protein sequence: CASSYGGLHNEQYF.

In the case of this clonotype: A junction boundary mismatches the germline segment, possibly from a read error. The rearrangement joins TRBV2 to TRBJ2-5; perhaps TRBD2 as D (6 bases). Germline loops: CDR1 SNHLY, CDR2 FYNNEI. This CDR3 spans 14 amino acids. The CDR3 region is CASSDGSTHTTQFF. CDR3 DNA: TGTGCCAGCAGCGACGGGAGCACACATACGACCCAGTTTTTC.

The sample holds a few counts of this clonotype. CDR3 nucleotide sequence: TGTGCCAGCATGGGGGGGATCACTTCACCCCTCCACTTT. Translation gives CASMGGITSPLHF. The V call is TRBV2, the J call TRBJ1-6; D is perhaps TRBD1 (5 bases). The CDR3 runs 13 residues. The V and J ends lost 7 bases and 9 bases respectively, with 13 bases between them. Germline values: CDR1 SNHLY, CDR2 FYNNEI.

This clonotype appeared a few times. A read error may be the cause here, since a much bigger clone is one base away. The V gene is TRBV10-3, the J gene TRBJ2-7, with D unresolved. Deletions cut 4 bases from V and 7 bases from J, with 17 bases between. This CDR3 spans 14 amino acids. From germline, CDR1 is ENHRY and CDR2 SYGVKD. CDR3 loop: CAISASPGQEEQYF. The CDR3 bases are TGTGCCATCAGTGCCTCCCCGGGCCAGGAGGAGCAGTACTTC.

Concerning this clonotype: One end of the junction fails to match germline, which may point to a read error. J is TRBJ2-1 and V is TRBV20-1, with D unclear. This CDR3 contains 13 residues. Germline V lookup: CDR1 DFQATT, CDR2 SNEGSKA (reference sequence). The CDR3 sequence: CSASKALSNQQFF. CDR3 bases: TGCAGTGCCAGTAAGGCCCTTAGCAATCAGCAGTTCTTC.

The rearrangement links TRBV7-8 to TRBJ2-3; 7 bases map to TRBD2. V lost 1 base and J lost 1; bases outside the gene matches: 5. Germline-derived CDR1 and CDR2 are SGHVS and FQNEAQ. The CDR3 covers 16 residues. This CDR3 is CASSLGRSGGTDTQYF. In DNA form, the CDR3 reads TGTGCCAGCAGCTTAGGCCGAAGCGGGGGCACAGATACGCAGTATTTT.

As concerns this clonotype: The junction shows a germline mismatch at one end, possibly a read error. The rearrangement joins TRBV2 to TRBJ2-7; no clear D. Germline V gives CDR1 SNHLY, CDR2 FYNNEI. The CDR3 spans 15 residues. Written as DNA, the CDR3 is TGTGCCAGCAGTTATGTGGGGATCCATGAGCAGTTGCTCGACTTC. Its translation: CASSYVGIHEQLLDF.

The genes are TRBV20-1 and TRBJ1-2, with D uncertain. This CDR3 spans 14 amino acids. Germline loops: CDR1 DFQATT, CDR2 SNEGSKA (reference sequence). The V end was cut by 2 bases, the J end by 6 bases, with 16 bases between. The CDR3 sequence: CSARRENGYNGYTF. CDR3 sequence (DNA): TGCAGTGCTAGACGGGAAAATGGCTACAATGGCTACACCTTC.